This TCR beta chain is from a study of cytomegalovirus exposure and HLA in healthy donors. Notes on the study in general: In an earlier analysis, in roughly 580 donors, most V segments appeared productive either ~87% or ~30% of the time.

The study ran its PCR with 60 Vbeta and 13 Jbeta primers. Sequencing was performed with immunoSEQ multiplex PCR; in TCRdb, only in-frame clones are kept and a portion is missing. There are roughly 110,000 clones in the sample; 82% occur only once, and 2% to 3% lies in the top ten. To note about this clone: The antigen is unknown.

The sequenced sample consisted of PBMCs. The clonotype was recovered from a woman aged 18-29 years in good health and CMV-seronegative.

The DNA for the CDR3 is TGTGCCAGCAGCAGGACAGGGGGCACCGGGGAGCTGTTTTTT. Protein: CASSRTGGTGELFF. V and J are TRBV7-7 and TRBJ2-2, with 10 bases that match TRBD1. The germline gives CDR1 SSHAT, CDR2 FNYEAQ (reference sequence). This CDR3 contains 14 residues. V was clipped by 5 bases and J by 4 bases; unmatched bases: 1.